Many counts were recorded for the clone carrying this T cell receptor (beta chain). Its antigen is undetermined. This sample stems from a study of CD8 T cells in ankylosing spondylitis. Whole-study findings and limits: Seemingly characteristic of ankylosing spondylitis blood was a TCR beta motif consisting of about 8 highly homologous variants.

One entry per CDR3 protein, called by TCRdb with MiXCR from the 5' RACE reads. The profile shows about 240,000 distinct CDR3 sequences, roughly 10% of them singletons. CDR3 length equals 15 residues. The germline V gene encodes CDR1 LGHNA and CDR2 YNFKEQ. The junction had 4 bases not matched to a gene; V was cut back by 1 base and J by 4 bases. The sequence came from a male donor with ankylosing spondylitis or in good health (not recorded which). V is TRBV4-2 and J is TRBJ2-5; TRBD2 aligns across 9 bases. The sequenced sample was blood, either unsorted or a sorted T cell fraction (not recorded which). CDR3 sequence reads: CASSQVSGGGETQYF. The CDR3 DNA follows: TGTGCCAGCAGCCAAGTTAGCGGGGGTGGAGAGACCCAGTACTTC.